Below, one T cell receptor beta chain is given with its context. Antigen unknown. The table came from immunoSEQ multiplex PCR; TCRdb's copy has only in-frame clones and leaves some out. The table includes roughly 77,000 clones, approximately 85% detected once. The data were obtained in a study of OX40 agonist ivuxolimab in advanced cancers. About the study: Earlier anti-PD-1, anti-PD-L1 or anti-CTLA-4 therapy was permitted; 40% had received some. Whole-study results and caveats: On average, a greater number of expanded clones characterised CD8+ T cells relative to CD4+. Clonal expansion from baseline to week 6 occurred in both CD4+ and CD8+ T cells.

V was trimmed by 1 base and J by 0 bases, leaving 9 bases between them. The CDR3 is 15 residues long. Germline lookup yields CDR1 SGHVS and CDR2 FNYEAQ. The chain combines TRBV7-6 with TRBJ2-5; D is possibly TRBD2 (5 bases). The specimen was CD4+ or CD8+ T cells sorted from blood, collected in a trial of the OX40 agonist ivuxolimab. This clonotype was obtained from an adult with an advanced solid tumor such as melanoma, head and neck, liver or kidney cancer. In nucleotides, the CDR3 is TGTGCCAGCAGCTTAGGAAGAGGGTACCAAGAGACCCAGTACTTC. Translating gives CASSLGRGYQETQYF.